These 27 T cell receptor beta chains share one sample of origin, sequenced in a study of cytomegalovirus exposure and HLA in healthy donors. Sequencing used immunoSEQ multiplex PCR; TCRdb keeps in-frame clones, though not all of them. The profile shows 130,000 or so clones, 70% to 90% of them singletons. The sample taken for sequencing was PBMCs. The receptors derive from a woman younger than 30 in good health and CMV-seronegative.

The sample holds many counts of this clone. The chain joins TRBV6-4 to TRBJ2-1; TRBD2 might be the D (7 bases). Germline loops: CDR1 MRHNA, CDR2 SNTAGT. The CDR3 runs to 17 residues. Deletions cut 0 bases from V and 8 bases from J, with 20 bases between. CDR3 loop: CASSDSKLGGAIDEQFF. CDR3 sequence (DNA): TGTGCCAGCAGTGACTCGAAGTTGGGGGGGGCTATTGATGAGCAGTTCTTC.

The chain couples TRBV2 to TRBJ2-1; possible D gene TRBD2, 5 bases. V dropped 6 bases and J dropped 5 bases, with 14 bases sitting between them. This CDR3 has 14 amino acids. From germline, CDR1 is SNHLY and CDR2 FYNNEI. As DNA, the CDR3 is TGTGCCAGCAGGGACTCGGGCCCTCACAATGAGCAGTTCTTC. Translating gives CASRDSGPHNEQFF.

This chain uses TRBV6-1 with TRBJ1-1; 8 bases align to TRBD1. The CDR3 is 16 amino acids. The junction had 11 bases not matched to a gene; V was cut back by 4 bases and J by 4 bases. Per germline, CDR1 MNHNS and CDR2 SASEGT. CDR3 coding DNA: TGTGCCAGCAGTGGGGTACAGGGGGTGCGGAGCACTGAAGCTTTCTTT. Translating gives CASSGVQGVRSTEAFF.

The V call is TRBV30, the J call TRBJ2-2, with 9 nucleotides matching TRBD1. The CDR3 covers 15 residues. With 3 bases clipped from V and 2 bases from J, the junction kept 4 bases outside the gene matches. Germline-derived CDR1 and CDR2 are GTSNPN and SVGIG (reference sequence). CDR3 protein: CAWSLDRGNTGELFF. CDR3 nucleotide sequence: TGTGCCTGGAGCTTGGACAGGGGCAACACCGGGGAGCTGTTTTTT.

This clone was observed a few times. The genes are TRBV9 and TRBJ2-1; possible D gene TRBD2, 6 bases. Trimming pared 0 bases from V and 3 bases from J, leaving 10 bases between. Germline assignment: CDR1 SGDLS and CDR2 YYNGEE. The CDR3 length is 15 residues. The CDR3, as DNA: TGTGCCAGCAGCGTAGGCGGGAATAACTACAATGAGCAGTTCTTC. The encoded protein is CASSVGGNNYNEQFF.

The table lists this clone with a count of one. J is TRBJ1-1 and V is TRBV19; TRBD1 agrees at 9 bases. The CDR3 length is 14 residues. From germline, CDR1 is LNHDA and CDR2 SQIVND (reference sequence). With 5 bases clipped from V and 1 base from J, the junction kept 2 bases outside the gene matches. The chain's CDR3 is CASSADRGNTEAFF. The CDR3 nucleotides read TGTGCCAGTAGTGCGGACAGGGGGAACACTGAAGCTTTCTTT.

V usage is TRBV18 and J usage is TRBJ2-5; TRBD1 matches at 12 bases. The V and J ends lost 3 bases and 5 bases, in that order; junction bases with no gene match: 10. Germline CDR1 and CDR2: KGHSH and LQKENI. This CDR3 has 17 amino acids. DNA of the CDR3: TGTGCCAGCTCACCTTTACTCTGGGACAGGGGGCAGGAGACCCAGTACTTC. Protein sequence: CASSPLLWDRGQETQYF.

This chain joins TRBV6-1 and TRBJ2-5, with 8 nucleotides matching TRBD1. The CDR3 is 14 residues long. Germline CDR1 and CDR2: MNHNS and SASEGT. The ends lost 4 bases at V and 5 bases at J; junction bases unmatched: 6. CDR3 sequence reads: CASSVWTGQETQYF. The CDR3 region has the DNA TGTGCCAGCAGTGTATGGACAGGGCAGGAGACCCAGTACTTC.

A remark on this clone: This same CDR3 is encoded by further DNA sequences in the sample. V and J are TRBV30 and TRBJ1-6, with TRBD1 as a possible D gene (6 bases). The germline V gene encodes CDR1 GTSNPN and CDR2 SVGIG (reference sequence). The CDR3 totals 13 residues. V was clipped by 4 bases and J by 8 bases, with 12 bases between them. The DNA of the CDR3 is TGTGCCTGGACGGGGCAGGGGTATTCACCCCTCCACTTT. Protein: CAWTGQGYSPLHF.

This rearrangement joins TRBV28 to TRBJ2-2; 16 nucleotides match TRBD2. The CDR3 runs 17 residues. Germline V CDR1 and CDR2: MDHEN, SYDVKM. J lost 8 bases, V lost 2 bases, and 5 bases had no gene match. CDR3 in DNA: TGTGCCAGCAGTTTAGGAGGGACTAGCGGGAGGGCTGGGGAGCTGTTTTTT. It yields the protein CASSLGGTSGRAGELFF.

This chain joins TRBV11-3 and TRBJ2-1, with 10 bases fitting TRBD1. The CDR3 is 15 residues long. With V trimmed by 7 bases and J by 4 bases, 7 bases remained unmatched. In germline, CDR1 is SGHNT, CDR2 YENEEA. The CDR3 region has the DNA TGTGCCAGCACCCGACAGGGGGCGGGATACAATGAGCAGTTCTTC. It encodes CASTRQGAGYNEQFF.

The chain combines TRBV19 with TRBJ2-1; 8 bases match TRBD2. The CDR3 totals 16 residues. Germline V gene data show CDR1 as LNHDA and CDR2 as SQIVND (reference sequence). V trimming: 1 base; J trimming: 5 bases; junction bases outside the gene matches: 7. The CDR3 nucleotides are TGTGCCAGTAGTATAGGGAGCGGGAGAAGGAACAATGAGCAGTTCTTC. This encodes CASSIGSGRRNNEQFF.

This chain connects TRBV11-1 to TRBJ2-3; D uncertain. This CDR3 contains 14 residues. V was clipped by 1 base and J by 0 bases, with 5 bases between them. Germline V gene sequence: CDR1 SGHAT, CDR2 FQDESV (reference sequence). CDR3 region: CASSLELSTDTQYF. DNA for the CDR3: TGTGCCAGCAGCTTAGAACTAAGCACAGATACGCAGTATTTT.

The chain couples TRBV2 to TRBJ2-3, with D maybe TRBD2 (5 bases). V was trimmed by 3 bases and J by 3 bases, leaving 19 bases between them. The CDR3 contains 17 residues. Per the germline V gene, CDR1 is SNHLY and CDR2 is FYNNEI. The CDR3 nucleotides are TGTGCCAGCAGTGACCCCCGCACGGCAACGGGGACAGATACGCAGTATTTT. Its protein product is CASSDPRTATGTDTQYF.

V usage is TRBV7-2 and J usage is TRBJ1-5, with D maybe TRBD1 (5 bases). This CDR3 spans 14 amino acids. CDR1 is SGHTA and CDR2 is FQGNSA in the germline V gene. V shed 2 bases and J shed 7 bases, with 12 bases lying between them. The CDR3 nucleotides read TGTGCCAGCAGCTTAATGGGGCGTGGACAGCCCCAGCATTTT. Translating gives CASSLMGRGQPQHF.

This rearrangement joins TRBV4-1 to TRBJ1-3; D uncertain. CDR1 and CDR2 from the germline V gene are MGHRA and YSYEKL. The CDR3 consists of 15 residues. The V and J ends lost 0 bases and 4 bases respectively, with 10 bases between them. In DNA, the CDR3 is TGCGCCAGCAGCCAAGAGGGGAGATCCGGAAACACCATATATTTT. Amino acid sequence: CASSQEGRSGNTIYF.

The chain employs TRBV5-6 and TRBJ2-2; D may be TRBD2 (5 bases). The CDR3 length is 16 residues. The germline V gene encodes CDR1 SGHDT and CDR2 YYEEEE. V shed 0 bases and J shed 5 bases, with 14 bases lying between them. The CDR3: CASSLARRTGTGELFF. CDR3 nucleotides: TGTGCCAGCAGCTTGGCACGCCGCACGGGGACCGGGGAGCTGTTTTTT.

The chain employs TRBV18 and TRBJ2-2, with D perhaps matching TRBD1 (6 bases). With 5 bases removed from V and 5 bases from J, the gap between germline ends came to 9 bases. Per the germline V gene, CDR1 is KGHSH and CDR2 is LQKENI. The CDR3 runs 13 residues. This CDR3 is CASSGGATGELFF. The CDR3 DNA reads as TGTGCCAGCTCAGGGGGCGCGACCGGGGAGCTGTTTTTT. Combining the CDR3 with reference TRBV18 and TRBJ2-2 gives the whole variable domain NAGVMQNPRHLVRRRGQEARLRCSPMKGHSHVYWYRQLPEEGLKFMVYLQKENIIDESGMPKERFSAEFPKEGPSILRIQQVVRGDSAAYFCASSGGATGELFFGEGSRLTVL.

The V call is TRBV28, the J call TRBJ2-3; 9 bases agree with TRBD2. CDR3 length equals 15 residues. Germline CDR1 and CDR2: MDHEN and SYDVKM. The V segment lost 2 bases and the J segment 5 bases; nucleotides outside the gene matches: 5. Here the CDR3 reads CASSLQRGAGDTQYF. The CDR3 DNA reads TGTGCCAGCAGTTTACAGCGGGGGGCAGGAGATACGCAGTATTTT.

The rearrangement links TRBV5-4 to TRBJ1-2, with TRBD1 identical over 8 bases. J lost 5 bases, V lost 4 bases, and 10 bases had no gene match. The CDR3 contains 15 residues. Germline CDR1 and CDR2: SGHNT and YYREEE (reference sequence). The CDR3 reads CASSTRGQAAYGYTF. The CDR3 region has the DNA TGTGCCAGCAGCACTAGGGGACAGGCCGCTTATGGCTACACCTTC.

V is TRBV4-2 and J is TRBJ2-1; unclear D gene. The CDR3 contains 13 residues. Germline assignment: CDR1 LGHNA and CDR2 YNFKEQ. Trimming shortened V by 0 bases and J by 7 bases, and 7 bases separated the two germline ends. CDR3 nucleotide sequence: TGTGCCAGCAGCCAAGATCCTAGGAATGAGCAGTTCTTC. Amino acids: CASSQDPRNEQFF.

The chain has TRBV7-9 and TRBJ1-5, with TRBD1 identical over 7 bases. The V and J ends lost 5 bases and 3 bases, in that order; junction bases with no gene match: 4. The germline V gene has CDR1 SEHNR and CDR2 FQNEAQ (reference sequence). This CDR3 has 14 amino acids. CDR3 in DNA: TGTGCCAGCAGCGCCACAGGGGTCAATCAGCCCCAGCATTTT. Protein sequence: CASSATGVNQPQHF.

This chain's CDR3 is CASSLRAGADSSTDTQYF. The CDR3 DNA follows: TGTGCCAGCAGCTTAAGAGCGGGGGCCGATTCTAGCACAGATACGCAGTATTTT. The chain combines TRBV7-3 with TRBJ2-3; TRBD2 aligns across 8 bases. Trimming cost V 1 base and J 0 bases; bases outside gene matches: 9. Germline CDR1 SGHTA, CDR2 FQGTGA. This CDR3 has 18 amino acids.

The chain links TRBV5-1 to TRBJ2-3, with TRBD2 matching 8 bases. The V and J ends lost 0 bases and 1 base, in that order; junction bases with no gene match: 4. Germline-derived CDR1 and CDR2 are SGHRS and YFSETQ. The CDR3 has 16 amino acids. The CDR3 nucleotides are TGCGCCAGCAGCTTGGCGGATAGCGGGGGCACAGATACGCAGTATTTT. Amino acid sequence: CASSLADSGGTDTQYF.

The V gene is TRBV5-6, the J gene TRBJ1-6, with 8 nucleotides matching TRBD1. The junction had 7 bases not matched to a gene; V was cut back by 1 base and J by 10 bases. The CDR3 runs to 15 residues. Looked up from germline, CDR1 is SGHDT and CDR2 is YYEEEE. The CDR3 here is CASSLRQGARSPLHF. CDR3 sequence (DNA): TGTGCCAGCAGCTTGAGGCAGGGGGCTCGCTCACCCCTCCACTTT.

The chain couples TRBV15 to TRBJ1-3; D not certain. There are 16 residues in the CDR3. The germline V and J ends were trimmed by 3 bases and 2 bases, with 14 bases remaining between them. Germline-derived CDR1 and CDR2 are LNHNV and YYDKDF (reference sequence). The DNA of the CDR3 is TGTGCCACCAGCAGGACGCGGTGGAGGACTGGAAACACCATATATTTT. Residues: CATSRTRWRTGNTIYF.

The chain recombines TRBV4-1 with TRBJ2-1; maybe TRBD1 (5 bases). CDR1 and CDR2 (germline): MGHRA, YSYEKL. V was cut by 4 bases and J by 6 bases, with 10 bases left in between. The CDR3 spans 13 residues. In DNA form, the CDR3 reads TGCGCCAGCAGCCCGGAGACAGTCAATGAGCAGTTCTTC. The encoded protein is CASSPETVNEQFF.